This TCR beta chain was documented in a study of blood T cells in healthy people across ages. As to this clonotype: Antigen specificity is unknown.

Study-level findings and limits: Aged donors had fewer naive CD4+ cells and lower diversity than long-lived donors. The study regarded diversity estimates from one million T cells as underestimates.

The use of a sample-barcoded 5' primer and a J-beta primer mix characterized a second PCR of roughly 6 to 11 cycles. A tag from a template-switch adaptor with 12 random nucleotides marked each cDNA molecule. TCRdb re-called the 5' RACE reads through MiXCR, storing one row per CDR3 protein. The sample carries about 760,000 distinct CDR3 sequences, 45% to 70% recorded once. The CDR3 spans 13 residues. Trimming shortened V by 3 bases and J by 7 bases, and 8 bases separated the two germline ends. Germline CDR1 reads KGHDR; CDR2 reads SFDVKD. This clonotype was obtained from a man aged 35 to 55 in good health. Sequencing was performed on blood. V and J are TRBV24-1 and TRBJ1-4; a weak D match, TRBD1 (5 bases). CDR3 sequence reads: CATSDQGVEKLFF. The CDR3 DNA sequence: TGTGCCACCAGTGATCAGGGAGTTGAAAAACTGTTTTTT.